This TCR beta chain emerged from a study of blood T cell repertoires in COVID-19. For the study at large: In each case, the material was cDNA or gDNA derived from T cells, B-cell-depleted T cells, or PBMCs.

Seattle participants joined during active infection and were tracked over time. Trimming removed 8 bases at V and 0 bases at J, with 17 bases between. Germline CDR1 reads MNHEY; CDR2 reads SVGAGI. The CDR3 totals 15 residues. The assay was immunoSEQ multiplex PCR, and TCRdb's table has in-frame clones only and misses some. The sample lists tens of thousands of clones, roughly 80% occurring once. Sequencing was carried out using peripheral blood. This TCR came from an elderly man with COVID-19, enrolled during active disease. This chain links TRBV6-5 with TRBJ2-7; possibly TRBD1 for D (6 bases). The CDR3 loop is CASDRGVGASYEQYF. The CDR3 coding sequence is TGTGCCAGCGACCGGGGAGTGGGGGCCTCCTACGAGCAGTACTTC.